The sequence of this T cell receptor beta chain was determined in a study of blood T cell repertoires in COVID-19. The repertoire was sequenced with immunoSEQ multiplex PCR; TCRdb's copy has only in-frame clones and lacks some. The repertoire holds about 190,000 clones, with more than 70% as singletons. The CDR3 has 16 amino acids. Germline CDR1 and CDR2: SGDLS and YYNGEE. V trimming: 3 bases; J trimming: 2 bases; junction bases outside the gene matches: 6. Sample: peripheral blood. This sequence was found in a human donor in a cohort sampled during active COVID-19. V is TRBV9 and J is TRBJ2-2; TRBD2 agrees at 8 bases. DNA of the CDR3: TGTGCCAGCAGCGCTACTAGCGGCAGAAACACCGGGGAGCTGTTTTTT. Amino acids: CASSATSGRNTGELFF.